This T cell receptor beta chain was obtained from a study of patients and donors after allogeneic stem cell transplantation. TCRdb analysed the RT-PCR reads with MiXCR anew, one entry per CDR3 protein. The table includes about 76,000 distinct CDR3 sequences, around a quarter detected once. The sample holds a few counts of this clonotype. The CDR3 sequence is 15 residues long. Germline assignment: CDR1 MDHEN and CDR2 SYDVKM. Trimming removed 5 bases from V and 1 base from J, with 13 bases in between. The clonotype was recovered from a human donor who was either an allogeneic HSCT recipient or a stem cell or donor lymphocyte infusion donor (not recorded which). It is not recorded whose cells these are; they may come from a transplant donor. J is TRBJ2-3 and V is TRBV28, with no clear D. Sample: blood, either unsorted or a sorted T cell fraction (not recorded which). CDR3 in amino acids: CASSAPPPGTDTQYF. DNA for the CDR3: TGTGCCAGCAGTGCCCCGCCCCCGGGCACAGATACGCAGTATTTT.